These 17 T cell receptor beta chains were all obtained from the same sample, sequenced in a study of technical replicates of blood from several donors. Produced via immunoSEQ multiplex PCR; TCRdb's table is partial and in-frame only. The profile shows 84,000 or so clones, over 90% of them singletons. The specimen sequenced was T cells isolated from PBMCs. The receptors derive from a human donor in good health.

This chain joins TRBV5-4 and TRBJ2-5; D is possibly TRBD1 (8 bases). Germline V gene data show CDR1 as SGHNT and CDR2 as YYREEE (reference sequence). Trimming removed 5 bases at V and 5 bases at J, with 16 bases between. The CDR3 is 14 amino acids. This chain's CDR3 is CASRSGQGGETQYF. The CDR3 nucleotides are TGTGCCAGCAGGTCCGGACAGGGAGGGGAGACCCAGTACTTC. Full variable domain (rest looked up from reference TRBV5-4 and TRBJ2-5): ETGVTQSPTHLIKTRGQQVTLRCSSQSGHNTVSWYQQALGQGPQFIFQYYREEENGRGNFPPRFSGLQFPNYSSELNVNALELDDSALYLCASRSGQGGETQYFGPGTRLLVL.

In the case of this clone: Different DNA sequences within this sample yield the same CDR3. The rearrangement links TRBV5-1 to TRBJ2-3; 7 bases align to TRBD2. Germline CDR1 SGHRS, CDR2 YFSETQ. CDR3 size: 14 residues. The V and J ends lost 0 bases and 3 bases, in that order; junction bases with no gene match: 1. CDR3: CASSLGLATDTQYF. The CDR3 DNA is TGCGCCAGCAGCTTGGGACTAGCTACAGATACGCAGTATTTT.

This rearrangement joins TRBV19 to TRBJ1-3; tentative D call: TRBD1 (5 bases). The CDR3 runs 13 residues. Trimming removed 7 bases from V and 2 bases from J, with 9 bases in between. Germline assignment: CDR1 LNHDA and CDR2 SQIVND (reference sequence). CDR3 DNA sequence: TGTGCCAGTACGAGGACAACTGGAAACACCATATATTTT. This sequence encodes CASTRTTGNTIYF.

A single count supports this clone. V is TRBV7-9 and J is TRBJ1-1; D unresolved. CDR1 is SEHNR and CDR2 is FQNEAQ in the germline V gene (reference sequence). This CDR3 comprises 13 residues. V lost 5 bases and J 4 bases, leaving 11 bases between the germline ends. DNA of the CDR3: TGTGCCAGCAGCCCTTCGGGAGTCACTGAAGCTTTCTTT. Residues: CASSPSGVTEAFF.

The rearrangement joins TRBV7-3 to TRBJ2-4, with 8 bases that match TRBD2. Germline V gives CDR1 SGHTA, CDR2 FQGTGA. Trimming at V came to 5 bases and at J to 8 bases, leaving 11 bases not matched to a gene. This CDR3 is built from 15 residues. CDR3 loop: CASSTTGGRGDIQYF. CDR3 DNA sequence: TGTGCCAGCAGCACGACGGGAGGGAGAGGAGACATTCAGTACTTC.

The J gene is TRBJ1-5, the V gene TRBV29-1; maybe TRBD1 (6 bases). The V gene lost 6 bases and the J gene lost 5 bases, with 11 bases spanning the gap. Germline V CDR1 and CDR2: SQVTM, ANQGSEA. The CDR3 runs to 12 residues. The CDR3 sequence: CSVGDNYQPQHF. CDR3 coding DNA: TGCAGCGTCGGGGACAACTATCAGCCCCAGCATTTT. Using reference TRBV29-1 and TRBJ1-5 for the parts outside the CDR3, the full variable domain is SAVISQKPSRDICQRGTSLTIQCQVDSQVTMMFWYRQQPGQSLTLIATANQGSEATYESGFVIDKFPISRPNLTFSTLTVSNMSPEDSSIYLCSVGDNYQPQHFGDGTRLSIL.

The gene calls are TRBV9 and TRBJ1-2; the match to TRBD1 covers 8 bases. Germline trimming cut 3 bases from V and 4 bases from J; bases unmatched to any gene: 8. The CDR3 is 15 amino acids. CDR1 is SGDLS and CDR2 is YYNGEE in the germline V gene. The CDR3 is CASSARQGLGYGYTF. For the CDR3, the DNA is TGTGCCAGCAGCGCCAGACAGGGGTTAGGCTATGGCTACACCTTC. Using reference TRBV9 and TRBJ1-2 for the parts outside the CDR3, the full variable domain is DSGVTQTPKHLITATGQRVTLRCSPRSGDLSVYWYQQSLDQGLQFLIQYYNGEERAKGNILERFSAQQFPDLHSELNLSSLELGDSALYFCASSARQGLGYGYTFGSGTRLTVV.

For the CDR3, the DNA is TGTGCCTGGATCTTGCACCGGAGGGAAGCTTTCTTT. It codes for CAWILHRREAFF. The chain employs TRBV30 and TRBJ1-1; unclear D gene. The CDR3 covers 12 residues. V lost 4 bases, J lost 8 bases, and 14 bases lay in between. Germline lookup yields CDR1 GTSNPN and CDR2 SVGIG (reference sequence).

The chain links TRBV7-9 to TRBJ1-1; D remains unclear. Per the germline V gene, CDR1 is SEHNR and CDR2 is FQNEAQ (reference sequence). The V end lost 3 bases, the J end lost 2 bases, and 7 bases lay between the germline ends. CDR3 length equals 13 residues. The CDR3 region is CASSFEFNTEAFF. The CDR3 coding sequence is TGTGCCAGCAGCTTTGAGTTCAACACTGAAGCTTTCTTT.

The chain carries TRBV10-3 and TRBJ2-3, with D possibly matching TRBD2 (5 bases). There are 15 residues in the CDR3. The germline CDR1 and CDR2 sequences are ENHRY and SYGVKD. The ends were cut back, 3 bases at V and 2 bases at J, with 12 bases in the middle. The chain's CDR3 is CAISDERNLTDTQYF. Written as DNA, the CDR3 is TGTGCCATCAGTGATGAGCGGAACCTCACAGATACGCAGTATTTT.

The CDR3 spells CASSPVTGSYTGELFF. The DNA for the CDR3 is TGCGCCAGCAGCCCGGTGACAGGGTCGTACACCGGGGAGCTGTTTTTT. J is TRBJ2-2 and V is TRBV5-1; 7 positions match TRBD1. This CDR3 has 16 residues. Germline CDR1 is SGHRS and CDR2 is YFSETQ. V was pared by 4 bases and J by 3 bases, with 9 bases of the junction left unmatched. The variable domain in full, with the rest retrieved from reference TRBV5-1 and TRBJ2-2, is KAGVTQTPRYLIKTRGQQVTLSCSPISGHRSVSWYQQTPGQGLQFLFEYFSETQRNKGNFPGRFSGRQFSNSRSEMNVSTLELGDSALYLCASSPVTGSYTGELFFGEGSRLTVL.

This clone was observed a handful of times. This chain connects TRBV5-1 to TRBJ1-2, with D uncertain. Germline V CDR1 and CDR2: SGHRS, YFSETQ. V dropped 4 bases and J dropped 4 bases, with 14 bases sitting between them. The CDR3 has 14 residues. CDR3 amino acids: CASSPNLEGYGYTF. The CDR3 bases are TGCGCCAGCAGCCCAAACTTGGAGGGCTATGGCTACACCTTC.

The V gene is TRBV6-6, the J gene TRBJ2-1, with 10 bases lining up with TRBD2. This CDR3 is built from 15 residues. Germline V gives CDR1 MNHNY, CDR2 SVGAGI (reference sequence). Trimming took 4 bases from V and 5 from J; bases not matched to a gene: 5. CDR3 protein: CASSSIAGGHNEQFF. In DNA form, the CDR3 reads TGTGCCAGCAGTTCCATAGCGGGGGGACACAATGAGCAGTTCTTC.

The rearrangement joins TRBV4-1 to TRBJ2-1, with 9 bases that match TRBD2. CDR1 and CDR2 from the germline V gene are MGHRA and YSYEKL. Trimming cost V 1 base and J 8 bases; bases outside gene matches: 3. The CDR3 runs 14 residues. CDR3 sequence reads: CASSQVGGGDEQFF. In nucleotides, the CDR3 is TGCGCCAGCAGCCAAGTGGGCGGGGGGGATGAGCAGTTCTTC.

The chain links TRBV18 to TRBJ2-7; tentative D call: TRBD1 (5 bases). Germline V gene data show CDR1 as KGHSH and CDR2 as LQKENI. V lost 3 bases and J 3 bases, leaving 12 bases between the germline ends. The CDR3 consists of 14 residues. CDR3 nucleotide sequence: TGTGCCAGCTCACCCCAGGGATGGGACTACGAGCAGTACTTC. Translated, it gives CASSPQGWDYEQYF.

The CDR3 protein is CASSLGLAGAGETQYF. The DNA of the CDR3 is TGTGCCAGCAGCTTAGGACTAGCGGGAGCGGGTGAGACCCAGTACTTC. The chain joins TRBV7-7 to TRBJ2-5; TRBD2 matches 12 bases. The junction had 5 bases not matched to a gene; V was cut back by 1 base and J by 5 bases. The CDR3 contains 16 residues. The germline gives CDR1 SSHAT, CDR2 FNYEAQ (reference sequence).

The rearrangement uses TRBV6-1 and TRBJ1-5; D is ambiguous. Deletions cut 6 bases from V and 6 bases from J, with 6 bases between. Germline CDR1 and CDR2: MNHNS and SASEGT. This CDR3 is built from 11 residues. DNA for the CDR3: TGTGCCAGCAGGAGAGGTCAGCCCCAGCATTTT. Translating it yields CASRRGQPQHF.